These 21 T cell receptor beta chains were all obtained from the same sample, sequenced in a study of blood T cell repertoires in COVID-19 (dated by TCRdb to the early 2020s). Library prep was done by the immunoSEQ multiplex PCR assay. TCRdb obtained this table from immuneACCESS and retained in-frame rearrangements with V and J assigned. These tables miss some clones; where compared with another copy, unresolved V genes account for less than half of the shortfall, and the remainder is unexplained. Recorded for this sample are roughly 170,000 clones; about 84% of them occurred a single time. The ten largest account for approximately 7% of the sample. The sequenced sample was peripheral blood. The source of these receptors is a human donor in a cohort sampled during active COVID-19.

V and J are TRBV5-1 and TRBJ2-1; D uncertain. The length of the CDR3 is 14 residues. The germline V gene has CDR1 SGHRS and CDR2 YFSETQ. V lost 6 bases and J lost 0, with 10 bases in between. The CDR3 nucleotides are TGCGCCAGCAAATGGCAGGACTCCTACAATGAGCAGTTCTTC. This gives the protein CASKWQDSYNEQFF.

The genes are TRBV3-1 (or the pseudogene TRBV3-2) and TRBJ1-2, with D unclear. Trimming removed 3 bases at V and 1 base at J, with 15 bases between. CDR3 length: 16 amino acids. CDR1 is LGHDT and CDR2 is YNNKEL in the germline V gene (reference sequence). The CDR3 DNA reads as TGTGCCAGCAGCCATTCCAACCGGGTTATTAACTATGGCTACACCTTC. As protein: CASSHSNRVINYGYTF.

The chain employs TRBV29-1 and TRBJ1-1; 8 bases line up with TRBD1. The CDR3 covers 14 residues. CDR1 and CDR2 from the germline V gene are SQVTM and ANQGSEA. The V and J ends lost 5 bases and 7 bases, in that order; junction bases with no gene match: 12. The CDR3 DNA follows: TGCAGCGTTCGCTCAGGGGGCCGCTCCATTGAAGCTTTCTTT. It codes for CSVRSGGRSIEAFF.

This chain uses TRBV3-1 (or the pseudogene TRBV3-2) with TRBJ2-7; D may be TRBD2 (6 bases). Between the trimmed V and J ends, which lost 6 bases and 9 bases, there was a span of 15 bases. CDR1 and CDR2 from the germline V gene are LGHDT and YNNKEL (reference sequence). The CDR3 runs to 12 residues. CDR3 amino acids: CASSPLAGRQYF. DNA for the CDR3: TGTGCCAGCAGTCCCCTCGCGGGGCGGCAGTACTTC.

This clone was seen a few times. V is TRBV19 and J is TRBJ2-1, with 10 positions matching TRBD2. The CDR3 covers 16 residues. The trim removed 3 bases at V and 0 bases at J, leaving 2 bases unmatched. Germline values: CDR1 LNHDA, CDR2 SQIVND (reference sequence). CDR3 residues: CASSIKRGGSYNEQFF. For the CDR3, the DNA is TGTGCCAGTAGTATTAAGCGGGGGGGCTCCTACAATGAGCAGTTCTTC.

Only one count was recorded for this clone. This chain links TRBV5-5 with TRBJ2-6, with D maybe TRBD1 (5 bases). V was shortened by 5 bases and J by 4 bases, with 22 bases between the two germline ends. Looked up from germline, CDR1 is SGHKS and CDR2 is YYEKEE (reference sequence). The CDR3 runs to 18 residues. CDR3 in amino acids: CASSFVGAPLGGANVLTF. CDR3 nucleotide sequence: TGTGCCAGCAGTTTTGTAGGGGCCCCCCTTGGGGGGGCCAACGTCCTGACTTTC.

The CDR3 DNA reads TGTGCCAGCAGCTTAGCGGGGGGGTCCTACGAGCAGTACTTC. Translating gives CASSLAGGSYEQYF. The chain is built from TRBV5-4 and TRBJ2-7; 10 nucleotides agree with TRBD2. Germline loops: CDR1 SGHNT, CDR2 YYREEE (reference sequence). This CDR3 is built from 14 residues. With 2 bases clipped from V and 1 base from J, the junction kept 0 bases outside the gene matches.

The gene calls are TRBV10-3 and TRBJ2-1, with TRBD1 identical over 11 bases. J lost 3 bases, V lost 4 bases, and 8 bases had no gene match. Germline lookup yields CDR1 ENHRY and CDR2 SYGVKD. The CDR3 runs to 17 residues. CDR3 protein: CAISALTGTGGYNEQFF. DNA for the CDR3: TGTGCCATCAGTGCACTAACCGGGACAGGGGGCTACAATGAGCAGTTCTTC.

This chain links TRBV5-5 with TRBJ1-3; TRBD1 matches 9 bases. Germline CDR1 SGHKS, CDR2 YYEKEE (reference sequence). The CDR3 is 15 amino acids. Unmatched junction bases numbered 2, after V lost 2 bases and J lost 2 bases. CDR3 protein: CASSFYRGPGNTIYF. The CDR3 DNA sequence: TGTGCCAGCAGCTTCTACAGGGGGCCTGGAAACACCATATATTTT.

The CDR3 is CAWSARGGEQYF. CDR3 bases: TGTGCCTGGTCCGCCCGGGGAGGTGAGCAGTACTTC. This sequence joins TRBV30 and TRBJ2-7; weak D call: TRBD2 (6 bases). The V and J ends lost 5 bases and 7 bases respectively, with 15 bases between them. CDR1 is GTSNPN, CDR2 SVGIG, per germline (reference sequence). The CDR3 length is 12 residues.

The rearrangement joins TRBV5-1 to TRBJ1-4; 8 bases map to TRBD1. V shed 4 bases, J shed 8 bases, and the junction held 10 bases outside the gene matches. This CDR3 is built from 15 residues. Germline CDR1 SGHRS, CDR2 YFSETQ. The CDR3 spells CASSGLTGAEEKLFF. As DNA, the CDR3 is TGCGCCAGCAGCGGATTGACAGGGGCAGAGGAAAAACTGTTTTTT.

This chain connects TRBV21-1 to TRBJ2-7; the tabulated D call, TRBD2, remains unverified against the DNA. TRBV21-1 is reported as a pseudogene. CDR3 length: 17 amino acids. The chain's CDR3 is CASSKGYGTRGTYEQYF. CDR3 bases: TGTGCCAGCAGCAAAGGTTACGGGACTCGCGGAACCTACGAGCAGTACTTC.

The chain combines TRBV5-1 with TRBJ1-2; TRBD1 agrees at 8 bases. This CDR3 is 14 amino acids long. V shed 5 bases, J shed 5 bases, and the junction held 8 bases outside the gene matches. Looked up from germline, CDR1 is SGHRS and CDR2 is YFSETQ. CDR3 nucleotides: TGCGCCAGCAGAGCGTCCAGGGGGCAATATGGCTACACCTTC. Protein: CASRASRGQYGYTF.

This clone was counted between two and nine times. The CDR3 here is CASSQGTGATEAFF. CDR3 DNA sequence: TGCGCCAGCAGCCAGGGGACAGGGGCCACTGAAGCTTTCTTT. V is TRBV4-1 and J is TRBJ1-1; 10 nucleotides align to TRBD1. The CDR3 extends over 14 amino acids. The junction had 2 bases not matched to a gene; V was cut back by 3 bases and J by 4 bases. Germline V CDR1 and CDR2: MGHRA, YSYEKL.

The chain couples TRBV5-1 to TRBJ1-6, with D possibly TRBD1 on 5 matching bases. This CDR3 is 16 amino acids long. Deletions cut 0 bases from V and 8 bases from J, with 15 bases between. The germline CDR1 and CDR2 sequences are SGHRS and YFSETQ. The CDR3 loop reads CASSLGGGTNYSPLHF. The DNA of the CDR3 is TGCGCCAGCAGCTTGGGGGGCGGAACAAATTATTCACCCCTCCACTTT.

This chain joins TRBV9 and TRBJ1-2; 8 positions agree with TRBD1. V gave up 3 bases and J gave up 0 bases; unmatched junction bases: 4. Germline CDR1 and CDR2: SGDLS and YYNGEE. The CDR3 consists of 15 residues. CDR3 nucleotide sequence: TGTGCCAGCAGCGCCGGGACAGGAGCTAACTATGGCTACACCTTC. Translation: CASSAGTGANYGYTF.

This clone was counted once. The V call is TRBV9, the J call TRBJ1-3; 9 bases are a match to TRBD1. The CDR3 totals 15 residues. CDR1 is SGDLS and CDR2 is YYNGEE in the germline V gene. The trim removed 3 bases at V and 6 bases at J, leaving 7 bases unmatched. CDR3 nucleotide sequence: TGTGCCAGCAGCGCCTCGGGACAGGGTTCAAACACCATATATTTT. As protein: CASSASGQGSNTIYF.

The chain carries TRBV11-2 and TRBJ2-3; the D gene is possibly TRBD2 (5 bases). Trimming pared 5 bases from V and 2 bases from J, leaving 11 bases between. Per the germline V gene, CDR1 is SGHAT and CDR2 is FQNNGV. This CDR3 comprises 14 residues. CDR3 residues: CASSPGLVTDTQYF. The CDR3, as DNA: TGTGCCAGCAGCCCAGGACTCGTCACAGATACGCAGTATTTT.

CDR3 in amino acids: CATSDSGQGGVSNEQFF. The CDR3 nucleotides are TGTGCCACCAGTGATTCGGGACAGGGAGGCGTGAGTAATGAGCAGTTCTTC. The chain links TRBV24-1 to TRBJ2-1, with 9 nucleotides matching TRBD1. Germline CDR1 is KGHDR and CDR2 is SFDVKD. The CDR3 is 17 residues long. V was clipped by 2 bases and J by 7 bases; unmatched bases: 11.

The chain carries TRBV5-1 and TRBJ2-2; 9 nucleotides agree with TRBD1. This CDR3 contains 15 residues. With V trimmed by 4 bases and J by 6 bases, 7 bases remained unmatched. Germline V gene data show CDR1 as SGHRS and CDR2 as YFSETQ. The CDR3 region has the DNA TGCGCCAGCAGCCCGGGACAGGGTTTCTCCGGGGAGCTGTTTTTT. Translated: CASSPGQGFSGELFF.

J is TRBJ2-5 and V is TRBV13; no clear D. Deletions cut 5 bases from V and 5 bases from J, with 18 bases between. Germline values: CDR1 PRHDT, CDR2 FYEKMQ (reference sequence). This CDR3 comprises 15 residues. CDR3 loop: CASSPIVDSRETQYF. DNA of the CDR3: TGTGCCAGCAGCCCAATAGTAGACTCAAGGGAGACCCAGTACTTC.